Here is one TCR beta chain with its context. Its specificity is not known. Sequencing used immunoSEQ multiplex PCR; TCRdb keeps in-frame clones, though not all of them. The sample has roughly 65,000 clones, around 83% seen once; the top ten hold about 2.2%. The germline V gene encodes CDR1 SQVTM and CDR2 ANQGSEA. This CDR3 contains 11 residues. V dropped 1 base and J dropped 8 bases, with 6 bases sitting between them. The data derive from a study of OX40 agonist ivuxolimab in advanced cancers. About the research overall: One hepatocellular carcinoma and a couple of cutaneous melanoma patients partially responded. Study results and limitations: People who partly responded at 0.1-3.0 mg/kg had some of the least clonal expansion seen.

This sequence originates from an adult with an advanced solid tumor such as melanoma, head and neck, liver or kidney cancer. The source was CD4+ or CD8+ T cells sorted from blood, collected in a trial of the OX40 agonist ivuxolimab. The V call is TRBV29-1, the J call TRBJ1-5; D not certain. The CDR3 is CSVEGPEPQHF. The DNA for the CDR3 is TGCAGCGTTGAAGGGCCAGAGCCCCAGCATTTT.